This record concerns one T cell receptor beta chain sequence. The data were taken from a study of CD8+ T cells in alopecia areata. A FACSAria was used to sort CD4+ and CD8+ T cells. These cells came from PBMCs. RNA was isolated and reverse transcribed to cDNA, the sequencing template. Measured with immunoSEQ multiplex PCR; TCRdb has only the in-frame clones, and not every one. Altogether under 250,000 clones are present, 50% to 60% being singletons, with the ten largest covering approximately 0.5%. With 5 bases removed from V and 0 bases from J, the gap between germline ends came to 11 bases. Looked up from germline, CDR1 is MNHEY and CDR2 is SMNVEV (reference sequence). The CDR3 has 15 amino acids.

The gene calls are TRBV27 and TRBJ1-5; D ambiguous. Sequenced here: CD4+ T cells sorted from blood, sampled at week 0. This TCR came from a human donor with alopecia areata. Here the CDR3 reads CASSPYIRSNQPQHF. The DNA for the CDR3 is TGTGCCAGCAGTCCTTACATACGTAGCAATCAGCCCCAGCATTTT.